The 18 T cell receptor beta chains below all came from one sample that was sequenced in a study of shared T cell receptors in the human thymus. Here immunoSEQ multiplex PCR was the method, and the copy in TCRdb shows in-frame clones only, minus some. This sample has hundreds of thousands of clones; about 90% occur once, and the top ten carry 0.0094%. The sample also formed part of further work on human thymus T cells.

Sequencing input: thymocytes. These receptors all stem from a boy under two years old with a congenital heart defect.

The CDR3 DNA follows: TGCGCCAGCAGCCAGGGACATCCCAACTATGGCTACACCTTC. Protein sequence: CASSQGHPNYGYTF. The gene calls are TRBV5-1 and TRBJ1-2; a weak D match, TRBD1 (6 bases). Trimming left V 4 bases short and J 2 bases short, with 12 bases between. Germline CDR1 SGHRS, CDR2 YFSETQ. The CDR3 spans 14 residues.

This chain links TRBV6-4 with TRBJ2-7, with 12 nucleotides matching TRBD2. Looked up from germline, CDR1 is MRHNA and CDR2 is SNTAGT. The junction had 3 bases not matched to a gene; V was cut back by 6 bases and J by 3 bases. The CDR3 sequence is 14 residues long. This CDR3 reads CASRRLAGDYEQYF. The DNA for the CDR3 is TGTGCCAGCAGACGACTAGCGGGAGACTACGAGCAGTACTTC.

This clone was counted a single time. The CDR3 loop reads CASSISGINNEQFF. CDR3 nucleotides: TGTGCCAGCAGCATCTCCGGGATCAACAATGAGCAGTTCTTC. The V and J genes are TRBV21-1 and TRBJ2-1; the table's D call of TRBD2 was not tested on the DNA. TRBV21-1 is recorded as a pseudogene. There are 14 residues in the CDR3.

The chain couples TRBV2 to TRBJ2-4; 12 bases are a match to TRBD1. CDR1 and CDR2 from the germline V gene are SNHLY and FYNNEI. Unmatched junction bases numbered 8, after V lost 5 bases and J lost 6 bases. The CDR3 contains 16 residues. CDR3 residues: CASSWDRGRGGNIQYF. The CDR3 DNA reads TGTGCCAGCAGTTGGGACAGGGGGCGCGGGGGAAACATTCAGTACTTC.

The gene calls are TRBV28 and TRBJ1-2; unclear D gene. CDR1 is MDHEN, CDR2 SYDVKM, per germline. Deletions cut 4 bases from V and 0 bases from J, with 12 bases between. The CDR3 totals 15 residues. CDR3 amino acids: CASSSLGETNYGYTF. The DNA for the CDR3 is TGTGCCAGCAGTTCCTTAGGAGAAACTAACTATGGCTACACCTTC.

This chain joins TRBV27 and TRBJ2-7; TRBD1 aligns across 9 bases. The germline CDR1 and CDR2 sequences are MNHEY and SMNVEV (reference sequence). V was pared by 5 bases and J by 3 bases, with 2 bases of the junction left unmatched. The CDR3 runs 13 residues. CDR3 nucleotide sequence: TGTGCCAGCAGTCCGGACAGGGGCTACGAGCAGTACTTC. Translated: CASSPDRGYEQYF.

This sequence joins TRBV19 and TRBJ2-1; 12 bases agree with TRBD2. The CDR3 has 15 amino acids. V was pared by 9 bases and J by 10 bases, with 13 bases of the junction left unmatched. Germline V gene sequence: CDR1 LNHDA, CDR2 SQIVND (reference sequence). In DNA form, the CDR3 reads TGTGCCAGGCGGGTTCCGACTAGCGGGAGTTGGGAGCAGTTCTTC. The encoded protein is CARRVPTSGSWEQFF.

The CDR3 region is CASSLGAGWNQPQHF. The CDR3 DNA reads TGTGCCAGCAGTTTAGGGGCTGGATGGAATCAGCCCCAGCATTTT. V and J are TRBV27 and TRBJ1-5; possibly TRBD1 for D (5 bases). The length of the CDR3 is 15 residues. V shed 2 bases and J shed 4 bases, with 12 bases lying between them. CDR1 is MNHEY, CDR2 SMNVEV, per germline (reference sequence).

This clone was seen just once. The rearrangement uses TRBV9 and TRBJ2-4, with TRBD2 identical over 9 bases. Germline V gene data show CDR1 as SGDLS and CDR2 as YYNGEE. The CDR3 is made up of 15 amino acids. Losses at the gene ends were 3 bases for V and 6 bases for J; bases not matched to a gene: 7. CDR3 region: CASSGGGGGGNIQYF. The DNA of the CDR3 is TGTGCCAGCAGCGGTGGCGGGGGGGGAGGAAACATTCAGTACTTC.

The chain joins TRBV19 to TRBJ2-7; 9 nucleotides line up with TRBD1. The V gene's germline CDR1 is LNHDA and CDR2 SQIVND (reference sequence). This CDR3 contains 15 residues. J gave up 2 bases and V 3 bases, and 5 bases lay outside the gene matches. CDR3 region: CASSIVGTGTYEQYF. In nucleotides, the CDR3 is TGTGCCAGTAGTATCGTCGGGACAGGGACCTACGAGCAGTACTTC.

The rearrangement uses TRBV12-5 and TRBJ1-3, with D perhaps matching TRBD1 (6 bases). V lost 4 bases, J lost 0 bases, and 16 bases lay in between. CDR3 length equals 17 residues. Per germline, CDR1 LGHNT and CDR2 FRNRAP. The CDR3 spells CASGSGVRDNSGNTIYF. In DNA, the CDR3 is TGTGCTAGTGGTTCTGGGGTCCGGGACAACTCTGGAAACACCATATATTTT.

The V gene is TRBV5-1, the J gene TRBJ2-3; D is perhaps TRBD2 (6 bases). V lost 3 bases and J 6 bases, leaving 17 bases between the germline ends. CDR1 is SGHRS and CDR2 is YFSETQ in the germline V gene. The CDR3 spans 15 residues. The CDR3 DNA sequence: TGCGCCAGCAGCTACGTGGGCAGGGAGGTCGATACGCAGTATTTT. Amino acids: CASSYVGREVDTQYF.

The chain carries TRBV6-5 and TRBJ1-2, with TRBD1 matching 7 bases. Trimming removed 5 bases from V and 6 bases from J; junction bases left unmatched: 6. The CDR3 has 13 amino acids. Germline CDR1 reads MNHEY; CDR2 reads SVGAGI. The CDR3 sequence: CASSRETGNGYTF. The CDR3, as DNA: TGTGCCAGCAGTCGGGAGACAGGGAATGGCTACACCTTC.

The chain is built from TRBV6-5 and TRBJ1-2; TRBD1 aligns across 7 bases. Germline trimming cut 7 bases from V and 0 bases from J; bases unmatched to any gene: 5. CDR3 length equals 14 residues. Germline-derived CDR1 and CDR2 are MNHEY and SVGAGI. The DNA of the CDR3 is TGTGCCAGCACCCAGACAGGGCCTAACTATGGCTACACCTTC. Residues: CASTQTGPNYGYTF.

As to this clone: Other DNA sequences in the sample encode the same CDR3. The chain's CDR3 is CSVQGSYEQYF. The CDR3 region has the DNA TGCAGCGTGCAGGGTTCCTACGAGCAGTACTTC. The chain combines TRBV29-1 with TRBJ2-7, with D possibly matching TRBD1 (5 bases). The ends were cut back, 6 bases at V and 1 base at J, with 7 bases in the middle. The CDR3 runs to 11 residues. CDR1 and CDR2 from the germline V gene are SQVTM and ANQGSEA.

The chain recombines TRBV19 with TRBJ2-2, with D tentatively TRBD1 (6 bases). Germline lookup yields CDR1 LNHDA and CDR2 SQIVND (reference sequence). The V end lost 0 bases, the J end lost 6 bases, and 11 bases lay between the germline ends. This CDR3 is built from 15 residues. CDR3 residues: CASSIDVQGSGELFF. Written as DNA, the CDR3 is TGTGCCAGTAGTATAGACGTACAGGGCTCCGGGGAGCTGTTTTTT.

The rearrangement joins TRBV29-1 to TRBJ2-2, with 7 bases lining up with TRBD2. The V segment lost 1 base and the J segment 5 bases; nucleotides outside the gene matches: 25. CDR1 and CDR2 from the germline V gene are SQVTM and ANQGSEA. The CDR3 length is 21 residues. The CDR3 DNA reads TGCAGCGTTGAAGTGGCCACTAAGCGGGGCCAATTCCGGGGTCTTACCGGGGAGCTGTTTTTT. This sequence encodes CSVEVATKRGQFRGLTGELFF.

This rearrangement joins TRBV27 to TRBJ2-1; no reliable D call. The V end was cut by 3 bases, the J end by 3 bases, with 6 bases between. This CDR3 is built from 13 residues. The V gene's germline CDR1 is MNHEY and CDR2 SMNVEV (reference sequence). The DNA of the CDR3 is TGTGCCAGCAGTTTCCAGGACTACAATGAGCAGTTCTTC. It translates to CASSFQDYNEQFF.